This TCR beta chain is drawn from a study of control samples from healthy donors and cancer patients. The CDR3 covers 15 residues. The germline V gene has CDR1 MNHNY and CDR2 SVGAGI (reference sequence). Trimming took 2 bases from V and 3 from J; bases not matched to a gene: 4. TCRdb keeps only in-frame clones here, not all; method: immunoSEQ multiplex PCR. This repertoire shows 150,000 to 200,000 clones, about nine tenths found once; its top ten account for over 1.2%. The source of this sequence is a woman aged 25 to 39 in good health. Sequencing was carried out using blood. V is TRBV6-6 and J is TRBJ2-3; 8 nucleotides match TRBD2. The CDR3 loop is CASSYRGGRTDTQYF. The CDR3 bases are TGTGCCAGCAGTTACCGGGGGGGCCGGACAGATACGCAGTATTTT.